This is a list of T cell receptor beta chains from one sample in a study of prognosis after radiotherapy for stage I lung cancer. TCRdb reprocessed the multiplex PCR reads with MiXCR, giving one entry per CDR3 protein. The sample lists 15,000 to 20,000 distinct CDR3 sequences, roughly 53% occurring once. The material sequenced was PBMCs, taken before or after stereotactic body radiation therapy (not recorded which). These receptors all come from a donor over 45 with non-small cell lung cancer. The CDR3 runs from the conserved cysteine through the conserved F or W. The order of the fields is V gene, D gene, J gene, clone size, CDR3 protein, CDR3 DNA. The D gene is left open where the match is weak. The size field is filled for only some rows; it gives once, few, many or a size class.

>TRBV28|TRBD1|TRBJ2-2|NA
CASSPGTGVTGELFF
TGTGCCAGCAGTCCCGGGACAGGGGTCACCGGGGAGCTGTTTTTT
>TRBV5-6|NA|TRBJ1-3|many
CASSYRGPASGNTIYF
TGTGCCAGCAGCTACCGTGGACCCGCCTCTGGAAACACCATATATTTT
>TRBV30|NA|TRBJ1-1|many
CAWSGLDTEAFF
TGTGCCTGGAGTGGTCTGGACACTGAAGCTTTCTTT
>TRBV27|TRBD2|TRBJ2-3|many
CASSPPTGLAGVLDTQYF
TGTGCCAGCAGTCCCCCTACGGGACTAGCGGGAGTATTAGATACGCAGTATTTT
>TRBV28|TRBD1|TRBJ1-1|many
CASPPAGRGETEAFF
TGTGCCAGCCCCCCAGCGGGCAGGGGGGAAACTGAAGCTTTCTTT
>TRBV10-3|TRBD2|TRBJ2-6|many
CAISESGGGRGANVLTF
TGTGCCATCAGTGAGTCAGGCGGGGGGCGTGGGGCCAACGTCCTGACTTTC
>TRBV15|TRBD2|TRBJ2-1|many
CATSRGRVEQFF
TGTGCCACCAGCAGGGGGAGGGTTGAGCAGTTCTTC
>TRBV20-1|NA|TRBJ2-7|NA
CSASSGRNSYEQYF
TGCAGTGCTAGCTCGGGCAGAAATTCCTACGAGCAGTACTTC
>TRBV28|TRBD2|TRBJ2-2|many
CASSGLAGVTNTGELFF
TGTGCCAGCAGTGGTCTAGCGGGAGTGACGAACACCGGGGAGCTGTTTTTT
>TRBV4-1|NA|TRBJ2-1|many
CASSLSRGSYNEQFF
TGCGCCAGCAGCCTTAGCCGGGGGTCCTACAATGAGCAGTTCTTC
>TRBV12-3/TRBV12-4|NA|TRBJ2-7|NA
CASIGIGYEQYF
TGTGCCAGCATCGGGATTGGTTACGAGCAGTACTTC
>TRBV27|NA|TRBJ1-2|medium-sized
CASSGGQRNYGYTF
TGTGCCAGCAGTGGTGGACAGAGAAACTATGGCTACACCTTC
>TRBV20-1|TRBD2|TRBJ2-7|NA
CSARAASGNHEQYF
TGCAGTGCTAGAGCGGCTAGCGGGAACCACGAGCAGTACTTC
>TRBV4-2|NA|TRBJ2-1|NA
CANSQPGGGNEQFF
TGTGCCAACAGCCAACCAGGAGGTGGCAATGAGCAGTTCTTC
>TRBV7-9|TRBD2|TRBJ2-2|NA
CASSLIAGDGTGELFF
TGTGCCAGCAGCTTGATAGCGGGAGACGGCACCGGGGAGCTGTTTTTT
>TRBV6-1|NA|TRBJ2-7|NA
CASIDYAIIYEQYF
TGTGCCAGCATTGATTATGCTATCATCTACGAGCAGTACTTC
>TRBV20-1|NA|TRBJ2-7|NA
CSARDISGVGHEQYF
TGCAGTGCTAGAGATATCTCTGGGGTGGGACACGAGCAGTACTTC
>TRBV20-1|TRBD2|TRBJ2-1|many
CSGTGTSGSNEQFF
TGCAGTGGCACCGGGACTAGCGGGAGTAATGAGCAGTTCTTC
>TRBV3-1|NA|TRBJ2-3|many
CASSPRGAQGLDTQYF
TGTGCCAGCAGTCCTCGGGGGGCGCAGGGATTAGATACGCAGTATTTT
>TRBV9|NA|TRBJ2-5|NA
CASSPFVGVQTQYF
TGTGCCAGCAGCCCCTTCGTTGGGGTACAGACCCAGTACTTC
>TRBV5-1|TRBD1|TRBJ2-7|NA
CASIPQGLSYEHYF
TGCGCCAGCATCCCACAGGGGTTGTCCTACGAGCATTACTTC
>TRBV7-6|TRBD1|TRBJ2-1|many
CASSLYRGPYNEQFF
TGTGCCAGCAGCCTCTACAGGGGTCCCTACAATGAGCAGTTCTTC
>TRBV2|TRBD2|TRBJ2-5|many
CASSEASGGAGSKTQYF
TGTGCCAGCAGTGAAGCGAGTGGAGGAGCGGGGAGTAAGACCCAGTACTTC